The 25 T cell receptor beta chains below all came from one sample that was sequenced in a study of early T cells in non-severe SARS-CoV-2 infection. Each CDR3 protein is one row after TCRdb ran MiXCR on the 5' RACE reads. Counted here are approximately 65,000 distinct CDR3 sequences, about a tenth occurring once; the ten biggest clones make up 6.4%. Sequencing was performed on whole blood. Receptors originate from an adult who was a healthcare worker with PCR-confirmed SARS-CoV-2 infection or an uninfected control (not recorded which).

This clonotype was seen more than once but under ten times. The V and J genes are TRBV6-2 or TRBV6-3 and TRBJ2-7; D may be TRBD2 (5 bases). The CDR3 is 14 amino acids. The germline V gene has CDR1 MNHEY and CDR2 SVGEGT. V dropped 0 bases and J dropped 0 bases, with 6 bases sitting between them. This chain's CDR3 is CASSYSTNSYEQYF. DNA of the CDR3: TGTGCCAGCAGTTACTCGACTAACTCCTACGAGCAGTACTTC.

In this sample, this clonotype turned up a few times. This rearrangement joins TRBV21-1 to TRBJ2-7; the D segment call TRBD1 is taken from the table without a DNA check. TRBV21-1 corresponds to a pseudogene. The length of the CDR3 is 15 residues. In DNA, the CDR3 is TGTGCCAGCAGCAAAGGGAGCAGGGTGGTCTACGAGCAGTACTTC. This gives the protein CASSKGSRVVYEQYF.

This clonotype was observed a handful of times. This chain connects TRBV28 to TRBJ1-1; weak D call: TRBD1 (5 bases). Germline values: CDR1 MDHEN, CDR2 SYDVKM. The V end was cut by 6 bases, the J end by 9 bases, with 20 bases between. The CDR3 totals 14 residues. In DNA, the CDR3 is TGTGCCAGCAGGGTAGGGGCAGGACTAGTGAAAGCTTTCTTT. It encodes CASRVGAGLVKAFF.

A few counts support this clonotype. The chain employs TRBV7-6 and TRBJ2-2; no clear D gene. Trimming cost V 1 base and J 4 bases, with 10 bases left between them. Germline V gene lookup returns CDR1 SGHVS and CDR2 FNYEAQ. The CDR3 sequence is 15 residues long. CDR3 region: CASSLERQPTGELFF. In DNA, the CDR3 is TGTGCCAGCAGCTTAGAACGGCAGCCCACCGGGGAGCTGTTTTTT.

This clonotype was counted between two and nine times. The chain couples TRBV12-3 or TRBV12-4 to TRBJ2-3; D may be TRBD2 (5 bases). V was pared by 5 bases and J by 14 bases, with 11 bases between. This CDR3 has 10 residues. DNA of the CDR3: TGTGCCAGCAGTACGACTATTCCGTATTTT. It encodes CASSTTIPYF.

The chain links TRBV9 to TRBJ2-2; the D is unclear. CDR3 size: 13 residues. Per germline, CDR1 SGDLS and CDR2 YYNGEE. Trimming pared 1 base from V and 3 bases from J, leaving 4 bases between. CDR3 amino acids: CASSVQDTGELFF. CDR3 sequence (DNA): TGTGCCAGCAGCGTACAGGACACCGGGGAGCTGTTTTTT.

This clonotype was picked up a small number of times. The CDR3 nucleotides read TGCAGTGCTAGAGATCAAGCATCACCCCTCCACTTT. Protein: CSARDQASPLHF. The V gene is TRBV20-1, the J gene TRBJ1-6; D is unclear. V was shortened by 0 bases and J by 10 bases, with 7 bases between the two germline ends. The germline V gene has CDR1 DFQATT and CDR2 SNEGSKA (reference sequence). CDR3 length equals 12 residues.

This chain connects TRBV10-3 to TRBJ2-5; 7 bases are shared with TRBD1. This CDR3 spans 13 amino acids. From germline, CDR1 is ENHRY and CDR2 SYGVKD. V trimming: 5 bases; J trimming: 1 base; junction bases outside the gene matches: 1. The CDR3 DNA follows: TGTGCCATCAGTCGGGACAGCCAAGAGACCCAGTACTTC. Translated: CAISRDSQETQYF.

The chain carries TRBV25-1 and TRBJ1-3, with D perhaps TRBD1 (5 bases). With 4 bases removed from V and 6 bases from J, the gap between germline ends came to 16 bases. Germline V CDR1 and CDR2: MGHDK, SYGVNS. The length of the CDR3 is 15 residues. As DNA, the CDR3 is TGTGCCAGCAGTGCGACCGGGACTCAGGAAAACACCATATATTTT. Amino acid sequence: CASSATGTQENTIYF.

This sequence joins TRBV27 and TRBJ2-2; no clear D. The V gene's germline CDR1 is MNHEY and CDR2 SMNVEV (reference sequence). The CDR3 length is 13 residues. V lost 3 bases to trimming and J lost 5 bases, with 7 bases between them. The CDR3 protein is CASSFPRTGELFF. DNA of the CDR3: TGTGCCAGCAGTTTCCCTAGGACCGGGGAGCTGTTTTTT.

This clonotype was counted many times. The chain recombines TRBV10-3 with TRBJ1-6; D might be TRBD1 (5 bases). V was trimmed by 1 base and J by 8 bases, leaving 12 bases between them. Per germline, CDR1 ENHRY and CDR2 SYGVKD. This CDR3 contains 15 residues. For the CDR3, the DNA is TGTGCCATCAGTGAGTGGGGGATGAAGGATTCACCCCTCCACTTT. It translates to CAISEWGMKDSPLHF.

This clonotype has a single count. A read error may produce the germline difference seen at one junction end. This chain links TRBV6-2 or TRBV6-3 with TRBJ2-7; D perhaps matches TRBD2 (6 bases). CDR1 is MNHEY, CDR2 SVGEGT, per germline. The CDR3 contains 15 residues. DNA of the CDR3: TGTACCAGCCGCCCCATCGGGAGTGGAAGTTACGAGCAGTACTTC. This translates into CTSRPIGSGSYEQYF.

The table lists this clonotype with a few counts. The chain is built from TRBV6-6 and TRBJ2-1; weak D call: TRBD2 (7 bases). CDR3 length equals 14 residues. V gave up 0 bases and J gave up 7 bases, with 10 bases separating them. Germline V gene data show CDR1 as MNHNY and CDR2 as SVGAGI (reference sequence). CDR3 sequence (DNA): TGTGCCAGCAGTTACTCTCGGGGGGCGAATGAGCAGTTCTTC. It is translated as CASSYSRGANEQFF.

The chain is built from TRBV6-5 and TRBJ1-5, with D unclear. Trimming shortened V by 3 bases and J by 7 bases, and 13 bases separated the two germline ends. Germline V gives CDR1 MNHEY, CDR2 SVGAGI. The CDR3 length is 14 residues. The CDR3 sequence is CASSYGERRQPQHF. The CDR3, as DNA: TGTGCCAGCAGTTATGGGGAGCGCCGGCAGCCCCAGCATTTT.

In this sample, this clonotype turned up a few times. The CDR3 DNA reads as TGCGCCAGCAGCCAAGAGTCGACTGGGGAGACCCAGTACTTC. This sequence encodes CASSQESTGETQYF. This chain uses TRBV4-3 with TRBJ2-5; D is uncertain. Per the germline V gene, CDR1 is LGHNA and CDR2 is YSLEER. V gave up 0 bases and J gave up 5 bases, with 10 bases separating them. CDR3 length: 14 amino acids.

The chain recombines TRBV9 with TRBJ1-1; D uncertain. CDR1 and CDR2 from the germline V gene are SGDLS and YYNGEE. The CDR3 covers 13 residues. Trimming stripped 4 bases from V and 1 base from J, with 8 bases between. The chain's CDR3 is CASSLTPNTEAFF. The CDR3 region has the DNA TGTGCCAGCAGCCTGACCCCGAACACTGAAGCTTTCTTT.

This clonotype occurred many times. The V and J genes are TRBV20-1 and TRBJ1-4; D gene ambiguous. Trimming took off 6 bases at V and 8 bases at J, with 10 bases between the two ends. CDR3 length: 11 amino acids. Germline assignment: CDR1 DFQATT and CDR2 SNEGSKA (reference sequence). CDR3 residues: CSATAGEKLFF. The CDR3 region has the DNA TGCAGTGCAACGGCGGGGGAAAAACTGTTTTTT.

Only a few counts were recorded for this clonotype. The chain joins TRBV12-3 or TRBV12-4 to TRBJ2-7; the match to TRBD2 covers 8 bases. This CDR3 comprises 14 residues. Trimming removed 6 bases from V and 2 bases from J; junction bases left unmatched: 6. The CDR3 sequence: CASSTGGNAYEQYF. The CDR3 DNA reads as TGTGCCAGCAGCACGGGAGGGAATGCCTACGAGCAGTACTTC.

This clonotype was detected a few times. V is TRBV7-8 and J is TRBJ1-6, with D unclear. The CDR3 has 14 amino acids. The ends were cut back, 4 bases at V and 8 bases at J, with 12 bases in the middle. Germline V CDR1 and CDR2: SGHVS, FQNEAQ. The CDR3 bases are TGTGCCAGCAGCTGGAGGATCGGTTATTCACCCCTCCACTTT. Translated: CASSWRIGYSPLHF.

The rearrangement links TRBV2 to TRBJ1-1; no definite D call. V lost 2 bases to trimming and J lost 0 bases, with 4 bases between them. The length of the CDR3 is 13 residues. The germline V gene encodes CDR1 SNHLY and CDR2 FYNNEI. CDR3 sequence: CASSELVNTEAFF. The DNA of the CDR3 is TGTGCCAGCAGTGAACTAGTGAACACTGAAGCTTTCTTT.

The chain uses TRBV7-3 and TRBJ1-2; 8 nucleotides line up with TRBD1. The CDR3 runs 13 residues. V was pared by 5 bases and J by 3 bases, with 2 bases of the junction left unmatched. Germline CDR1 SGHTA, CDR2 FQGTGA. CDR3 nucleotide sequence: TGTGCCAGCAGCCCGGACAGGGACTATGGCTACACCTTC. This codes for CASSPDRDYGYTF.

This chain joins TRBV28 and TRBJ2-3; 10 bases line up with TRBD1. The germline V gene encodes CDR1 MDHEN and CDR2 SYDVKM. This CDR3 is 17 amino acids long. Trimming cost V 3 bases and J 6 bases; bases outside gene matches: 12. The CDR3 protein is CASSLVSGQGPPDTQYF. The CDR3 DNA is TGTGCCAGCAGTTTGGTCTCGGGACAGGGGCCTCCGGATACGCAGTATTTT.

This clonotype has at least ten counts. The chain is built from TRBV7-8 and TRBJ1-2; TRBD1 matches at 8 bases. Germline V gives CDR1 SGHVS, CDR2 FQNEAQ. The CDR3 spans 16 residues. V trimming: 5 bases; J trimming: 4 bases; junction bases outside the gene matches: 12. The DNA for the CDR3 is TGTGCCAGCAGCCCAGGTTCCGGGACAGGTCCCTATGGCTACACCTTC. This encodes CASSPGSGTGPYGYTF. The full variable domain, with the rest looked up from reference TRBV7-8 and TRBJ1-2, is GAGVSQSPRYKVAKRGQDVALRCDPISGHVSLFWYQQALGQGPEFLTYFQNEAQLDKSGLPSDRFFAERPEGSVSTLKIQRTQQEDSAVYLCASSPGSGTGPYGYTFGSGTRLTVV.

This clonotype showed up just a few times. CDR3 amino acids: CASSRSRQTGLAGVRGGTDTQYF. The CDR3 region has the DNA TGTGCCAGCAGCCGAAGCCGACAAACCGGACTAGCGGGAGTAAGGGGGGGCACAGATACGCAGTATTTT. The gene calls are TRBV7-2 and TRBJ2-3, with 13 positions matching TRBD2. The CDR3 has 23 amino acids. CDR1 and CDR2 (germline): SGHTA, FQGNSA. J gave up 1 base and V 5 bases, and 24 bases lay outside the gene matches.

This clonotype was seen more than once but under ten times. CDR3 protein: CATSAPGEGADTQYF. CDR3 DNA: TGTGCCACCAGTGCTCCCGGGGAGGGGGCAGATACGCAGTATTTT. V and J are TRBV24-1 and TRBJ2-3, with a weak D call TRBD2 (7 bases). CDR3 length equals 15 residues. Per the germline V gene, CDR1 is KGHDR and CDR2 is SFDVKD. Trimming removed 5 bases at V and 4 bases at J, with 15 bases between.